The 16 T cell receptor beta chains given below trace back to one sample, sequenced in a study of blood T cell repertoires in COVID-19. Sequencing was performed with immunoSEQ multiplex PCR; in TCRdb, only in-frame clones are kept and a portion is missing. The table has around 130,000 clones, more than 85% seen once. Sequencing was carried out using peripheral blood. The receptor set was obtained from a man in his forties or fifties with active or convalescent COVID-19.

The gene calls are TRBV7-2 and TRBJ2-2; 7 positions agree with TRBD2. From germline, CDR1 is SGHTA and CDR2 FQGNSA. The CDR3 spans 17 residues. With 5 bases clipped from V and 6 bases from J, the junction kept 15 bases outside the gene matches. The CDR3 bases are TGTGCCAGCAGCGCCCGGGCGTTGGGGGGGAAAGCCGGGGAGCTGTTTTTT. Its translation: CASSARALGGKAGELFF.

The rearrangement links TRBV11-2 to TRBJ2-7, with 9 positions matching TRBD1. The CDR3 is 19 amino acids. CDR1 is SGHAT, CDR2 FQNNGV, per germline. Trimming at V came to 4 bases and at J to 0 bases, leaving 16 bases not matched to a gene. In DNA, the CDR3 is TGTGCCAGCAGCTCGCAGACAGGGGGTCACCCCAAATTCTCCTACGAGCAGTACTTC. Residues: CASSSQTGGHPKFSYEQYF. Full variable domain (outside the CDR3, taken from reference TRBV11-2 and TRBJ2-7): EAGVAQSPRYKIIEKRQSVAFWCNPISGHATLYWYQQILGQGPKLLIQFQNNGVVDDSQLPKDRFSAERLKGVDSTLKIQPAKLEDSAVYLCASSSQTGGHPKFSYEQYFGPGTRLTVT.

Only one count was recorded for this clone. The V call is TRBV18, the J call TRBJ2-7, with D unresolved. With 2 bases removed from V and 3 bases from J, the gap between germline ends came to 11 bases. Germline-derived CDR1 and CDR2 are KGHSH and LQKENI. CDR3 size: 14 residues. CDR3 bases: TGTGCCAGCTCACCAGGTGTCCGAGACTACGAGCAGTACTTC. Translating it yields CASSPGVRDYEQYF.

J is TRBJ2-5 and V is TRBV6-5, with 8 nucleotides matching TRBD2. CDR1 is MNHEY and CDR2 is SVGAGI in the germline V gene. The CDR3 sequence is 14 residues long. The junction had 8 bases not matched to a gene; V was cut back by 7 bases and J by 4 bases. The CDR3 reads CASKSGLGVETQYF. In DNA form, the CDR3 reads TGTGCCAGCAAATCGGGACTAGGGGTAGAGACCCAGTACTTC.

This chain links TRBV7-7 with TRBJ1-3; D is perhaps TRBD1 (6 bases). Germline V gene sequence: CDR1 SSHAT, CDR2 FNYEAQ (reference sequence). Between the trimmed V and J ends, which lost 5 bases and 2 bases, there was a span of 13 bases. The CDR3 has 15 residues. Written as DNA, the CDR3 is TGTGCCAGCAGCCCAGTAGGGGGTCCTGGAAACACCATATATTTT. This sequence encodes CASSPVGGPGNTIYF.

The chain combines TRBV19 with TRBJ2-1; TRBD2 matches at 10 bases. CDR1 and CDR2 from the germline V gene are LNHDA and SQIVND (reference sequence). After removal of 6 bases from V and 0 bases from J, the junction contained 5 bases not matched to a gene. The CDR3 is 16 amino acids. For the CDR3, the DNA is TGTGCCAGTAGGGAGTCTAGCGGGAGCTCCTACAATGAGCAGTTCTTC. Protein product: CASRESSGSSYNEQFF.

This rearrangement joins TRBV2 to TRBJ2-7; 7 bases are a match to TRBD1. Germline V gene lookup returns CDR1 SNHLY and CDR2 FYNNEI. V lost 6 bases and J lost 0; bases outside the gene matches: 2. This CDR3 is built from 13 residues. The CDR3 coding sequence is TGTGCCAGCAGGGGGGACAGCTCCTACGAGCAGTACTTC. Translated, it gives CASRGDSSYEQYF.

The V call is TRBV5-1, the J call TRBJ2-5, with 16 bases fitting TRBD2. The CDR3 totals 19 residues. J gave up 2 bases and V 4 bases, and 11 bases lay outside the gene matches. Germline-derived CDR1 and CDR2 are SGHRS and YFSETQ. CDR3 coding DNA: TGCGCCAGCAGCGTAACACCTGGGACTAGCGGGGGGGTTCAAGAGACCCAGTACTTC. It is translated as CASSVTPGTSGGVQETQYF.

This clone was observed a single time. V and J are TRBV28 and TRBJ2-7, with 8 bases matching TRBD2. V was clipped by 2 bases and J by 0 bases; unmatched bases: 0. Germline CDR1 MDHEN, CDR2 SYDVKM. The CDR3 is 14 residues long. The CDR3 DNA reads TGTGCCAGCAGTTTAGGGACTAGCTCCTACGAGCAGTACTTC. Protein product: CASSLGTSSYEQYF.

This CDR3 reads CASSSQTGGGYEQFF. In DNA, the CDR3 is TGTGCCAGCAGTTCCCAGACAGGGGGAGGTTATGAGCAGTTCTTC. The chain uses TRBV28 and TRBJ2-1; 9 nucleotides agree with TRBD1. The CDR3 has 15 residues. Per the germline V gene, CDR1 is MDHEN and CDR2 is SYDVKM. V shed 4 bases, J shed 8 bases, and the junction held 9 bases outside the gene matches.

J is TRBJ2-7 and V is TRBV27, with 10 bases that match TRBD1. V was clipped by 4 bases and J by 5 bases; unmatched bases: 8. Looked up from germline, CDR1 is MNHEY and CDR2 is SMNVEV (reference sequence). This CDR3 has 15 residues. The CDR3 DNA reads TGTGCCAGCAGTTCCCAGGGACAGGGGTGGAACGAGCAGTACTTC. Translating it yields CASSSQGQGWNEQYF.

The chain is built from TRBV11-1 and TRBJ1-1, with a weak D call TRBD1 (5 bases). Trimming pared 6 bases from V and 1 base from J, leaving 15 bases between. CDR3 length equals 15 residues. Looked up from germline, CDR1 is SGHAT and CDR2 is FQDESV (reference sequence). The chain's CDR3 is CASRETGRENTEAFF. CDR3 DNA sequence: TGTGCCAGCAGAGAAACCGGCAGGGAGAACACTGAAGCTTTCTTT.

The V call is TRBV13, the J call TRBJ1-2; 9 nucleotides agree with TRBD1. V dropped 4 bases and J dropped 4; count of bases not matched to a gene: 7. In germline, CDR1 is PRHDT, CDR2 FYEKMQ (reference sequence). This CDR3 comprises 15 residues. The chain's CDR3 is CASSSSGTGSYGYTF. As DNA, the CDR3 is TGTGCCAGCAGCTCCTCGGGGACAGGGAGCTATGGCTACACCTTC.

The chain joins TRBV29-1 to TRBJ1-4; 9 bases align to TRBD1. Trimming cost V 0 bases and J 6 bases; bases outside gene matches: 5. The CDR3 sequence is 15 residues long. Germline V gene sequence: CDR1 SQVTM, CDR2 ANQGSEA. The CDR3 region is CSVEDSRTGDEKLFF. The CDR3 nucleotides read TGCAGCGTTGAAGACTCCAGGACAGGGGATGAAAAACTGTTTTTT. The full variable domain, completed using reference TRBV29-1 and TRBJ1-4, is SAVISQKPSRDICQRGTSLTIQCQVDSQVTMMFWYRQQPGQSLTLIATANQGSEATYESGFVIDKFPISRPNLTFSTLTVSNMSPEDSSIYLCSVEDSRTGDEKLFFGSGTQLSVL.

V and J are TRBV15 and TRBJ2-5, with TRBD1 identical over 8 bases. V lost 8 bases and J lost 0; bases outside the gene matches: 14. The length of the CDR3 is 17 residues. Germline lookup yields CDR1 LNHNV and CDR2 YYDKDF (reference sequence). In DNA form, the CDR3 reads TGTGCCACCCGTCCGGGGTTAGGACAGGGAGACCAAGAGACCCAGTACTTC. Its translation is CATRPGLGQGDQETQYF.

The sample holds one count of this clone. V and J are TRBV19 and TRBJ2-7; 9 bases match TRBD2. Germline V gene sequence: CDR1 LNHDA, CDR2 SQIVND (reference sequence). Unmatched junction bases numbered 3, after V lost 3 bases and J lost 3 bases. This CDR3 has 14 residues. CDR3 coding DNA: TGTGCCAGTAGTATCACTAGCGGGCTCTACGAGCAGTACTTC. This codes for CASSITSGLYEQYF.